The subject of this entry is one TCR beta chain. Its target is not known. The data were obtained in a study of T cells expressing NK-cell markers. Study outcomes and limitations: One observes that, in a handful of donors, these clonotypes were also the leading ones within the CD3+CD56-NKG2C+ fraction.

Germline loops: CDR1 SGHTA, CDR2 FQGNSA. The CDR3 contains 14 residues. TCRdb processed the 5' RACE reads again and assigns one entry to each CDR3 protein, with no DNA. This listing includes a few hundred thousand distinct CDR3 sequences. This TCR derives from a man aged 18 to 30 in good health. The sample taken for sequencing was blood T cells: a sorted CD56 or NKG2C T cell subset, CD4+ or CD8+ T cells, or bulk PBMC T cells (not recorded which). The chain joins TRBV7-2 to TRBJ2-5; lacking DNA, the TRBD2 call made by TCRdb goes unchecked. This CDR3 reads CASGASGGQETQYF.